This TCR beta chain was documented in a study of blood T cell repertoires in COVID-19. Overall study: PBMCs, B-cell-depleted T cells, or T cells provided the cDNA or gDNA that made up the material.

Here immunoSEQ multiplex PCR was the method, and the copy in TCRdb shows in-frame clones only, minus some. The table has around 57,000 clones, about nine tenths seen once. Unmatched junction bases numbered 9, after V lost 2 bases and J lost 5 bases. CDR3 size: 16 residues. Germline CDR1 SGHVS, CDR2 FQNEAQ. Sequenced material: peripheral blood. This clonotype originated in an elderly woman with COVID-19, enrolled during active disease. V and J are TRBV7-8 and TRBJ1-1; 9 bases line up with TRBD1. The CDR3 loop reads CASSLMTGGLGTEAFF. The CDR3, as DNA: TGTGCCAGCAGCTTAATGACAGGGGGATTAGGGACTGAAGCTTTCTTT.